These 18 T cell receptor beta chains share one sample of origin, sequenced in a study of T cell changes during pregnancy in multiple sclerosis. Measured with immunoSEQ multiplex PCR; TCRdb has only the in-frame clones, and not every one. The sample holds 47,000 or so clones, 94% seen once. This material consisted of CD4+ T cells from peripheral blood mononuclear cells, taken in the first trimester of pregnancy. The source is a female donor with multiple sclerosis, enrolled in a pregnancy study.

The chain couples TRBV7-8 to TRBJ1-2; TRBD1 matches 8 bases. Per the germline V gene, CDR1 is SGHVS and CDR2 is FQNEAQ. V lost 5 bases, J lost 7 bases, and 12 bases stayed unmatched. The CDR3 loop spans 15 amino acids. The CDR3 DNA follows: TGTGCCAGCAGCCCTACCGACAGGGGCTTTGGTGGCTACACCTTC. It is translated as CASSPTDRGFGGYTF.

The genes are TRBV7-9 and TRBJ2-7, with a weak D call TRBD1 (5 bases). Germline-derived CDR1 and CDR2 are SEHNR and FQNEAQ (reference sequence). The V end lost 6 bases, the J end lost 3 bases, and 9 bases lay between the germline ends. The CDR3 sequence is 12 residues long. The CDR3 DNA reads TGTGCCAGCAGGGCCAGGGACTACGAGCAGTACTTC. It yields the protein CASRARDYEQYF.

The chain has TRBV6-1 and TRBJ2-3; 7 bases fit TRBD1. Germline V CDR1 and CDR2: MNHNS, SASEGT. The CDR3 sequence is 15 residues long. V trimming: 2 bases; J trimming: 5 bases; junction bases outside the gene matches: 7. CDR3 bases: TGTGCCAGCAGTGAAACCAGGACAGGAGGAGATACGCAGTATTTT. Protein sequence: CASSETRTGGDTQYF.

The CDR3 DNA reads as TGCGCCAGCAGCGGCGGGACAGGGGTCACAAATGAGCAGTTCTTC. Protein product: CASSGGTGVTNEQFF. J is TRBJ2-1 and V is TRBV5-1; TRBD1 matches at 10 bases. CDR3 size: 15 residues. V shed 4 bases, J shed 7 bases, and the junction held 8 bases outside the gene matches. Germline loops: CDR1 SGHRS, CDR2 YFSETQ.

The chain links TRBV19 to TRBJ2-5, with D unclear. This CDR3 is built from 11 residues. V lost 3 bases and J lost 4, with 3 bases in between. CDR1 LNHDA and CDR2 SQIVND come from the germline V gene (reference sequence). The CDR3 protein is CASSIRETQYF. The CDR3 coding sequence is TGTGCCAGTAGTATTAGAGAGACCCAGTACTTC.

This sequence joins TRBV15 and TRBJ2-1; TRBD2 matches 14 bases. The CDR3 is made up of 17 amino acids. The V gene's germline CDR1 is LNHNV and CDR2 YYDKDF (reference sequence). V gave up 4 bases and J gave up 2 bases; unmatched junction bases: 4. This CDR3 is CATSTGLAGGTYNEQFF. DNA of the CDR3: TGTGCCACCAGCACCGGACTAGCGGGGGGAACCTACAATGAGCAGTTCTTC. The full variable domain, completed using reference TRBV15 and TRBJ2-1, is DAMVIQNPRYQVTQFGKPVTLSCSQTLNHNVMYWYQQKSSQAPKLLFHYYDKDFNNEADTPDNFQSRRPNTSFCFLDIRSPGLGDTAMYLCATSTGLAGGTYNEQFFGPGTRLTVL.

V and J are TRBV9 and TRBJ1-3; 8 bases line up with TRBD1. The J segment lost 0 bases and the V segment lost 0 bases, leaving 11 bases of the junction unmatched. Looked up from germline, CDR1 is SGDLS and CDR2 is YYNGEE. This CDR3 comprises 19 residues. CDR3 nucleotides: TGTGCCAGCAGCGTAGTACCTGCGGACAGGGCACGCTCTGGAAACACCATATATTTT. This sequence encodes CASSVVPADRARSGNTIYF.

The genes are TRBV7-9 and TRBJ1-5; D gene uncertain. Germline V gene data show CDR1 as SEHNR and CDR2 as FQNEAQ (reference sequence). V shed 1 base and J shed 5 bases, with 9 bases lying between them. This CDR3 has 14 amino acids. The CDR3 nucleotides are TGTGCCAGCAGCTTAGACCCAACACATCAGCCCCAGCATTTT. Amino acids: CASSLDPTHQPQHF.

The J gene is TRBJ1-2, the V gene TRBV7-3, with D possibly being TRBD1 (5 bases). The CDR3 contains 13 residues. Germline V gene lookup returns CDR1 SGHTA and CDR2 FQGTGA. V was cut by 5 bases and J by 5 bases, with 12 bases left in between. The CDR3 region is CASSSSGGYGYTF. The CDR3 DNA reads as TGTGCCAGCAGCAGTAGCGGGGGATATGGCTACACCTTC.

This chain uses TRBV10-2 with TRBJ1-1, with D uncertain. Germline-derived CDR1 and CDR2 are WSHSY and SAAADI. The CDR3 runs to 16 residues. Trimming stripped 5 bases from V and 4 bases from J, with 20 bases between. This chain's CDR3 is CASSSLGRPGGTEAFF. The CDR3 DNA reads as TGCGCCAGCAGTTCCCTCGGAAGACCGGGTGGCACTGAAGCTTTCTTT.

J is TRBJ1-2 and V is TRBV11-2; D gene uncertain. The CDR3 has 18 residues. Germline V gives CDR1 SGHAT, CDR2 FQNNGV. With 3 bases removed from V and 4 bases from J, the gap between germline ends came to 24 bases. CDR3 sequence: CASSLNLKNRDSSYGYTF. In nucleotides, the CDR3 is TGTGCCAGCAGCTTGAATCTGAAGAATCGGGATTCGAGCTATGGCTACACCTTC.

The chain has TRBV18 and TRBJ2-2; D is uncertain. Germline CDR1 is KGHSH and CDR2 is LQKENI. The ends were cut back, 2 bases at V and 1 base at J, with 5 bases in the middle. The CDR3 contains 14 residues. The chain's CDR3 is CASSPLENTGELFF. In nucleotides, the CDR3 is TGTGCCAGCTCACCATTAGAGAACACCGGGGAGCTGTTTTTT.

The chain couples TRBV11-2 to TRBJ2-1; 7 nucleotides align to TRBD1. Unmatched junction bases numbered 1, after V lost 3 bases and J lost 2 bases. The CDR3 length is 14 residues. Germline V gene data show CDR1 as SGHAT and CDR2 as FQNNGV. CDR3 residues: CASSLTGTYNEQFF. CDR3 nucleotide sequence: TGTGCCAGCAGCTTGACAGGGACCTACAATGAGCAGTTCTTC.

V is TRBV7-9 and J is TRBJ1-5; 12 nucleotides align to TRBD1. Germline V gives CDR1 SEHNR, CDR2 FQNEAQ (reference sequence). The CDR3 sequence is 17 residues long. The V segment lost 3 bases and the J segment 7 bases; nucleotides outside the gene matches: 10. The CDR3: CASSFGSGTGGGQPQHF. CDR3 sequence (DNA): TGTGCCAGCAGCTTTGGTTCCGGGACAGGGGGCGGACAGCCCCAGCATTTT.

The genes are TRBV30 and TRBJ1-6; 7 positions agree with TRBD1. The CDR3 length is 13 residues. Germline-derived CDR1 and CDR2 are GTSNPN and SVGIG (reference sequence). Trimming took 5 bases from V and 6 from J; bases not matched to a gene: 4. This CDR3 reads CAWAGGANSPLHF. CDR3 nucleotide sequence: TGTGCCTGGGCAGGGGGTGCTAATTCACCCCTCCACTTT.

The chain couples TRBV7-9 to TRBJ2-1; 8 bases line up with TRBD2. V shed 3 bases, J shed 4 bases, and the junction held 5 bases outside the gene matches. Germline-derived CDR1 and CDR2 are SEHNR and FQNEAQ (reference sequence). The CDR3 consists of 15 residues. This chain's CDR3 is CASSFPAGVYNEQFF. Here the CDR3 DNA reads TGTGCCAGCAGCTTTCCAGCGGGGGTTTACAATGAGCAGTTCTTC. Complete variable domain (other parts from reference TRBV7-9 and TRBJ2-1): DTGVSQNPRHKITKRGQNVTFRCDPISEHNRLYWYRQTLGQGPEFLTYFQNEAQLEKSRLLSDRFSAERPKGSFSTLEIQRTEQGDSAMYLCASSFPAGVYNEQFFGPGTRLTVL.

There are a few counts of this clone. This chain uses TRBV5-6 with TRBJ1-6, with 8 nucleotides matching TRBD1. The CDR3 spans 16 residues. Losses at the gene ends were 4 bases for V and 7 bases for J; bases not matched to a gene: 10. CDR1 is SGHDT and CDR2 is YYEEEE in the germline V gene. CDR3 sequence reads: CASSRDRGRENSPLHF. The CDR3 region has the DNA TGTGCCAGCAGCCGCGACAGGGGACGGGAGAATTCACCCCTCCACTTT.

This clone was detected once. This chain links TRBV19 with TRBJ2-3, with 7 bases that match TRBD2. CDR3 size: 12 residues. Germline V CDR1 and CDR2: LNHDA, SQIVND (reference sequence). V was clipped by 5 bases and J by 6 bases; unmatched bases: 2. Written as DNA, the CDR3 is TGTGCCAGTAGTGGGGGGGGTGATACGCAGTATTTT. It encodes CASSGGGDTQYF.